Listed below are T cell receptor beta chains from one sample, sequenced in a study of T cell changes during pregnancy in multiple sclerosis. Profiling relied on immunoSEQ multiplex PCR, and the TCRdb table lists in-frame clones only, not all of them. Of under 75,000 clones listed, about 90% are singletons. The starting material was CD4+ T cells from peripheral blood mononuclear cells, obtained after pregnancy. The receptor source for this set is a female donor in good health, enrolled as a control in a pregnancy study. CDR3s include the opening cysteine and the closing phenylalanine or tryptophan. D genes are given only for firm matches. Clone sizes are given selectively: once, few, many, or a class where the clone is expanded.

TRBV7-2	TRBJ2-3	-	-	CASSSLGARKSPDTQYF	TGTGCCAGCAGCTCCCTTGGGGCACGCAAAAGCCCAGATACGCAGTATTTT
TRBV11-2	TRBJ2-3	-	-	CASSLGHSTDTQYF	TGTGCCAGCAGCCTGGGACATTCCACAGATACGCAGTATTTT
TRBV27	TRBJ1-1	-	-	CASSYRESDTEAFF	TGTGCCAGCAGTTACCGGGAATCGGACACTGAAGCTTTCTTT
TRBV7-9	TRBJ1-1	-	TRBD1	CATARTGDWSEAFF	TGTGCCACCGCGCGGACAGGGGATTGGTCTGAAGCTTTCTTT
TRBV19	TRBJ2-3	once	-	CASSIPAGVQYSEAQYF	TGTGCCAGTAGTATCCCCGCAGGGGTCCAATACAGCGAAGCGCAGTATTTT
TRBV28	TRBJ2-7	-	TRBD1	CASSLGTGVDEQYF	TGTGCCAGCAGTTTGGGGACAGGGGTCGACGAGCAGTACTTC
TRBV27	TRBJ1-1	-	-	CASSFLSRDTGAFF	TGTGCCAGCAGTTTTCTTTCCAGGGACACTGGAGCTTTCTTT
TRBV18	TRBJ1-6	-	-	CASSPFSAGDNSPLHF	TGTGCCAGCTCACCCTTCTCGGCAGGGGATAATTCACCCCTCCACTTT
TRBV6-5	TRBJ1-2	-	TRBD1	CASRGTGGAFYGYTF	TGTGCCAGCAGAGGAACAGGGGGCGCTTTCTATGGCTACACCTTC
TRBV10-3	TRBJ2-5	-	TRBD1	CAIRSDRGVAETQYF	TGTGCCATCAGGAGCGACAGGGGCGTGGCAGAGACCCAGTACTTC
TRBV6-5	TRBJ1-6	-	-	CASRPEGLRRSPLHF	TGTGCCAGCAGGCCCGAGGGACTGAGACGGTCACCCCTCCACTTT
TRBV14	TRBJ2-1	-	-	CASRLGSSYNEQFF	TGTGCCAGCCGTTTGGGGAGCTCCTACAATGAGCAGTTCTTC
TRBV7-6	TRBJ1-1	once	-	CASSPTGSGREAFF	TGTGCCAGCAGCCCCACAGGGTCTGGGCGCGAGGCTTTCTTT
TRBV2	TRBJ2-3	-	-	CASSVESTDTQYF	TGTGCCAGCAGTGTAGAGAGCACAGATACGCAGTATTTT
TRBV25-1	TRBJ2-5	-	-	CASSGPDPTQETQYF	TGTGCCAGCAGTGGTCCAGATCCCACACAAGAGACCCAGTACTTC
TRBV6-5	TRBJ1-1	-	-	CASSPGLNTEAFF	TGTGCCAGCAGCCCGGGATTGAACACTGAAGCTTTCTTT
TRBV11-3	TRBJ2-3	-	TRBD2	CASSPLGLAGTDTQYF	TGTGCCAGCAGCCCATTAGGACTAGCGGGGACAGATACGCAGTATTTT
TRBV2	TRBJ2-1	-	-	CASSVSGGGYNEQFF	TGTGCCAGCAGTGTATCTGGGGGCGGCTACAATGAGCAGTTCTTC
TRBV7-9	TRBJ2-5	-	TRBD2	CASTTWGGEETQYF	TGTGCCAGCACAACCTGGGGGGGTGAGGAGACCCAGTACTTC
TRBV30	TRBJ1-1	few	TRBD1	CAWSADRGKAFF	TGTGCCTGGAGTGCTGACAGGGGGAAAGCTTTCTTT
TRBV19	TRBJ1-1	-	TRBD1	CASSDRQGSTEAFF	TGTGCCAGTAGTGACCGACAGGGGAGCACTGAAGCTTTCTTT
TRBV11-3	TRBJ1-3	-	-	CASSLDVIQGSGNTIYF	TGTGCCAGCAGCTTAGATGTGATCCAGGGATCTGGAAACACCATATATTTT
TRBV6-1	TRBJ1-3	-	-	CASSGLTGSGNTIYF	TGTGCCAGCAGTGGTCTTACAGGGTCCGGAAACACCATATATTTT
TRBV11-2	TRBJ2-7	-	TRBD1	CASSRDRGSYEQYF	TGTGCCAGCAGCAGGGACAGGGGTTCCTACGAGCAGTACTTC
TRBV5-1	TRBJ2-3	-	TRBD1	CASSTSGTGAPDTQYF	TGCGCCAGCAGCACTTCCGGGACAGGGGCGCCGGATACGCAGTATTTT
TRBV11-2	TRBJ2-7	-	-	CASSPLWQGGEQYF	TGTGCCAGCAGCCCCCTATGGCAGGGCGGCGAGCAGTACTTC
TRBV2	TRBJ2-5	once	TRBD2	CATAILAGGPQTQYF	TGTGCCACAGCAATACTAGCGGGGGGGCCGCAGACCCAGTACTTC
TRBV14	TRBJ2-3	-	TRBD2	CASSPFFPRTSGTDTQYF	TGTGCCAGCAGCCCTTTTTTTCCCAGGACTAGCGGCACAGATACGCAGTATTTT
TRBV2	TRBJ2-1	-	TRBD2	CASSPLAGAHLYNEQFF	TGTGCCAGCAGTCCACTAGCGGGGGCACACCTTTACAATGAGCAGTTCTTC
TRBV19	TRBJ1-2	-	TRBD1	CASGGQANYGYTF	TGTGCCAGTGGGGGACAGGCTAACTATGGCTACACCTTC
TRBV5-6	TRBJ2-2	-	-	CATGVAGELFF	TGTGCCACGGGGGTTGCCGGGGAGCTGTTTTTT
TRBV19	TRBJ1-2	-	-	CASSIDRGDGYTF	TGTGCCAGTAGTATAGACAGGGGTGATGGCTACACCTTC
TRBV29-1	TRBJ1-2	-	TRBD1	CSAGQGINNKGYTF	TGCAGCGCGGGACAGGGCATTAATAATAAAGGCTACACCTTC
TRBV7-3	TRBJ2-3	-	-	CASSLTGHPASDTQYF	TGTGCCAGCAGCTTAACGGGACACCCAGCCTCAGATACGCAGTATTTT
TRBV11-2	TRBJ2-2	-	TRBD1	CASSFSGTGLGELFF	TGTGCCAGCAGCTTTAGTGGGACAGGGCTCGGGGAGCTGTTTTTT
TRBV30	TRBJ1-5	few	-	CAWSSLGNQPQHF	TGTGCCTGGAGTTCCCTCGGCAATCAGCCCCAGCATTTT
TRBV30	TRBJ1-2	-	TRBD1	CAWSIQGANYGYTF	TGTGCCTGGAGTATACAGGGGGCGAACTATGGCTACACCTTC
TRBV4-1	TRBJ1-1	-	-	CASSQGPGQMNTEAFF	TGCGCCAGCAGCCAAGGACCGGGTCAGATGAACACTGAAGCTTTCTTT
TRBV5-4	TRBJ2-7	-	-	CASSSSYEQYF	TGTGCCAGCAGCTCGTCCTACGAGCAGTACTTC
TRBV9	TRBJ2-1	once	TRBD2	CASSVETSGSYNEQFF	TGTGCCAGCAGCGTAGAGACTAGCGGATCCTACAATGAGCAGTTCTTC
TRBV5-5	TRBJ1-2	-	-	CASSNGAQTNYGYTF	TGTGCCAGCAGTAATGGGGCACAGACTAACTATGGCTACACCTTC
TRBV5-1	TRBJ1-2	-	TRBD1	CASSAGTGWSYGYTF	TGCGCCAGCAGCGCCGGGACAGGGTGGAGCTATGGCTACACCTTC
TRBV4-3	TRBJ1-1	once	TRBD1	CASSRTGGNTEAFF	TGCGCCAGCAGCCGGACAGGGGGCAACACTGAAGCTTTCTTT